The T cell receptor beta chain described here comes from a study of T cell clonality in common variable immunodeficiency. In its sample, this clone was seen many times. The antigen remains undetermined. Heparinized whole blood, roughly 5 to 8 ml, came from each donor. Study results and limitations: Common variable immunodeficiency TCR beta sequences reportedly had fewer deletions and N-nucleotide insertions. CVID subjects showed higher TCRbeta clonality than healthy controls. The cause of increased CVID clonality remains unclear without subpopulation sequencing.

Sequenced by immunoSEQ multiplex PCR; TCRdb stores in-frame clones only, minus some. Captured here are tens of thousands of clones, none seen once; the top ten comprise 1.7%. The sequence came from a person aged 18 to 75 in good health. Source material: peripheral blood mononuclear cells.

CDR3 DNA (partial): TGCGCCAGCAGCGGAGGGGGTTTCGGGGAG. Its translation: CASSGGGFGE. The entire CDR3 protein is CASSGGGFGELFF. The rearrangement links TRBV5-1 to TRBJ2-2; D possibly uses TRBD1 or TRBD2 (6 bases each). With the read ending 3 residues before the CDR3 end, the germline J gene is used to fill in that end. CDR1 is SGHRS, CDR2 YFSETQ, per germline. The CDR3 is 13 amino acids. V lost 4 bases to trimming and J lost 7 bases, with 11 bases between them.